What follows describes a single T cell receptor beta chain. The sample comes from a study of blood T cell repertoires in COVID-19. Germline-derived CDR1 and CDR2 are SGHRS and YFSETQ. The CDR3 has 15 residues. The V segment lost 1 base and the J segment 6 bases; nucleotides outside the gene matches: 8. TCRdb's table, derived via immunoSEQ multiplex PCR, lists solely in-frame clones and lacks some. The table shows more than 15,000 clones, with 81% occurring only once. Material: peripheral blood. The origin of this receptor is a man between 40 and 49 years old with active or convalescent COVID-19. The chain carries TRBV5-1 and TRBJ2-3; 7 nucleotides align to TRBD1. The CDR3 DNA reads as TGCGCCAGCAGCTTGACGACAGGGCAAGCGGATACGCAGTATTTT. It codes for CASSLTTGQADTQYF.